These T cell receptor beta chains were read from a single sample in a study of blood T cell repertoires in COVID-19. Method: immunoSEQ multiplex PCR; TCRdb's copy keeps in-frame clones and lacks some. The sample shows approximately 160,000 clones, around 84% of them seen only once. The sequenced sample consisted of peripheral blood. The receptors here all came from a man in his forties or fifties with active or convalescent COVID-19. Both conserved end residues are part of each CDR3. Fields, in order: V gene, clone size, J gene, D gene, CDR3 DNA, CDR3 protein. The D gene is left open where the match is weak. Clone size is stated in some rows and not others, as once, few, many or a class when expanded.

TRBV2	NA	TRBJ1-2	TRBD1	TGTGCCAGCAGCGTCGACAGGGCTCGGTACGGTGGCTACACCTTC	CASSVDRARYGGYTF
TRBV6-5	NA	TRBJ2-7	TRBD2	TGTGCCAGCAGCTCTAGCGGGGCTTCCTACGAGCAGTACTTC	CASSSSGASYEQYF
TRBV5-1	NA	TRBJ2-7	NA	TGCGCCAGCAGCTTCACGATAGAGAAACGCGAGCAGTACTTC	CASSFTIEKREQYF
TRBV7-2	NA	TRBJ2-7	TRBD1	TGTGCCAGCAGCTCTCCCCCCCGGACAGGTGACGCCTACGAGCAGTACTTC	CASSSPPRTGDAYEQYF
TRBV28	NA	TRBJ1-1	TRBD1	TGTGCCAGCAGTTCTCAGGGGGCAGGGGACACTGAAGCTTTCTTT	CASSSQGAGDTEAFF
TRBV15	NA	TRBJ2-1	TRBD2	TGTGCCACCAGCAGAGATTTGCGGGAGGGGCAGTTCTTC	CATSRDLREGQFF
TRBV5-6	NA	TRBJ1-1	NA	TGTGCCAGCAGCGTACTCGGGGGGAGGGCTGGCACTGAAGCTTTCTTT	CASSVLGGRAGTEAFF
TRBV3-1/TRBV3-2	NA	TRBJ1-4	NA	TGTGCCAGCAGCCAACTGTCGACTAATGAAAAACTGTTTTTT	CASSQLSTNEKLFF
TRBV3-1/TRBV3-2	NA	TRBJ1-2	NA	TGTGCCAGCAGCCAAGTAGGGGTACCTAACTATGGCTACACCTTC	CASSQVGVPNYGYTF
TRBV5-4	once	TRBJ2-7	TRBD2	TGTGCCAGCAGCTTGGTCCTAGCGGGGAGCTCCTACGAGCAGTACTTC	CASSLVLAGSSYEQYF
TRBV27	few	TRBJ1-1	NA	TGTGCCAGCAGTTTAAAACCGTTAGGACAGCTGAACACTGAAGCTTTCTTT	CASSLKPLGQLNTEAFF
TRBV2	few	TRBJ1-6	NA	TGTGCCAGCTGGGTCGGTGGGGCAGGCTATAATTCACCCCTCCACTTT	CASWVGGAGYNSPLHF
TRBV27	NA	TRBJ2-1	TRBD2	TGTGCCAGCAGTTTACTTCCCGACCGAGCGGGGGTTGGAAATGAGCAGTTCTTC	CASSLLPDRAGVGNEQFF
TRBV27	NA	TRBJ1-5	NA	TGTGCCAGCGCAGACAGTCTTGGGGGCAATCAGCCCCAGCATTTT	CASADSLGGNQPQHF
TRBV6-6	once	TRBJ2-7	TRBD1	TGTGCCAGCAGTTACCTTGGACAGGCAAGCTCCTACGAGCAGTACTTC	CASSYLGQASSYEQYF
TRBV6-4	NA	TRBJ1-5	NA	TGTGCCAGCAGTGACTCGGCAGGTCGAAGCAATCAGCCCCAGCATTTT	CASSDSAGRSNQPQHF
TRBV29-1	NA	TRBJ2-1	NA	TGCAGCGTGGATGGGGAGTCGAATGAGCAGTTCTTC	CSVDGESNEQFF
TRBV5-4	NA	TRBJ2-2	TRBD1	TGTGCCAGCAGCTTGGAGCCGTGGGGACAGGGGAGAACCGGGGAGCTGTTTTTT	CASSLEPWGQGRTGELFF
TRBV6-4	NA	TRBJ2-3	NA	TGTGCCAGCAGTGTGGACAGCCGAGGTACGCAGTATTTT	CASSVDSRGTQYF
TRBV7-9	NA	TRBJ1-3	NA	TGTGCCAGCAGCCGACGTGGACTGGTCTCTGGAAACACCATATATTTT	CASSRRGLVSGNTIYF
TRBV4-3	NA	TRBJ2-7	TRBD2	TGCGCCAGCAGCCAAGAAGAGCGGGGCTACGAGCAGTACTTC	CASSQEERGYEQYF
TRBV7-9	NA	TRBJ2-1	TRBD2	TGTGCCAGCAGCCGTGGGTGGACTAGCGGGGGGGCCGAGGATGAGCAGTTCTTC	CASSRGWTSGGAEDEQFF
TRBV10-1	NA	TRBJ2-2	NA	TGCGCCAGCTGGACACGACAGTCGAACACCGGGGAGCTGTTTTTT	CASWTRQSNTGELFF
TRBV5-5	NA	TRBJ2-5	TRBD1	TGTGCCAGCAGCTTCAGGGGGTACCAAGAGACCCAGTACTTC	CASSFRGYQETQYF
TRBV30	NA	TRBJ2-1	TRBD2	TGTGCCTGGAGTGTTCTAGCGGCTAACAATGAGCAGTTCTTC	CAWSVLAANNEQFF
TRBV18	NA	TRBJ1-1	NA	TGTGCCAGCTCACCACCGTGGGGACAAAACACTGAAGCTTTCTTT	CASSPPWGQNTEAFF
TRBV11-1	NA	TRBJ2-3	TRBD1	TGTGCCAGCAGCAGACAGGGATCCGCAGATACGCAGTATTTT	CASSRQGSADTQYF
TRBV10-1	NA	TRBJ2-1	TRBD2	TGCGCCAGCAGTGAAGCGGGGTCCTGCTCCTACAATGAGCAGTTCTTC	CASSEAGSCSYNEQFF
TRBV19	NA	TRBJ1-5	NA	TGTGCCAGTCTAAAAACTGGACATAGCAATCAGCCCCAGCATTTT	CASLKTGHSNQPQHF